This TCR beta chain stems from a study of blood T cell repertoires in COVID-19. Looking at the study overall: Sites in the United States, Italy and Spain provided acute and convalescent COVID-19 samples.

V was clipped by 5 bases and J by 1 base; unmatched bases: 5. The CDR3 has 15 residues. Germline V lookup: CDR1 SNHLY, CDR2 FYNNEI. In the original analysis: It was from reference gene primer amplification that nucleated cell counts were estimated. TCRdb's table, derived via immunoSEQ multiplex PCR, lists solely in-frame clones and lacks some. The D gene and trimming were derived from the DNA, and the V and J assignments and clone size from that table. This sample has about 200,000 clones, with 88% found just once. Sequenced input: peripheral blood. The receptor was isolated from a human donor in a cohort sampled during active COVID-19. V usage is TRBV2 and J usage is TRBJ2-7; the match to TRBD2 covers 10 bases. The CDR3 DNA reads TGTGCCAGCAGTCGGCTAGCGGGAGCTTCCTACGAGCAGTACTTC. Its protein is CASSRLAGASYEQYF. Combining the CDR3 with reference TRBV2 and TRBJ2-7 gives the whole variable domain EPEVTQTPSHQVTQMGQEVILRCVPISNHLYFYWYRQILGQKVEFLVSFYNNEISEKSEIFDDQFSVERPDGSNFTLKIRSTKLEDSAMYFCASSRLAGASYEQYFGPGTRLTVT.